Each of the 8 T cell receptor beta chains below was sequenced from the same sample in a study of blood T cell repertoires in COVID-19. This table comes from immunoSEQ multiplex PCR, and its TCRdb copy is limited to in-frame clones, with some not included. The sample holds fewer than 250,000 clones, around four fifths seen once. Sequenced sample: peripheral blood. These receptors were obtained from a man in his sixties with COVID-19, enrolled during active disease.

This chain connects TRBV3-1 (or the pseudogene TRBV3-2) to TRBJ2-2; TRBD2 agrees at 7 bases. J gave up 5 bases and V 4 bases, and 4 bases lay outside the gene matches. The CDR3 has 14 residues. The germline V gene has CDR1 LGHDT and CDR2 YNNKEL (reference sequence). CDR3 bases: TGTGCCAGCAGCCCTTTCGGGAGGACCGGGGAGCTGTTTTTT. Residues: CASSPFGRTGELFF.

V usage is TRBV10-2 and J usage is TRBJ2-5, with a possible D match to TRBD1 (6 bases). This CDR3 has 14 residues. The germline V gene has CDR1 WSHSY and CDR2 SAAADI. Trimming took 4 bases from V and 1 from J, leaving 10 bases between them. Here the CDR3 reads CASSARGSQETQYF. The CDR3 DNA reads as TGCGCCAGCAGTGCTAGGGGGAGCCAAGAGACCCAGTACTTC.

This chain joins TRBV7-9 and TRBJ2-1, with 7 nucleotides matching TRBD2. Trimming at V came to 6 bases and at J to 10 bases, leaving 3 bases not matched to a gene. The CDR3 spans 11 residues. Germline V lookup: CDR1 SEHNR, CDR2 FQNEAQ (reference sequence). CDR3 sequence (DNA): TGTGCCAGCAGGGGAGGGTGGGAGCAGTTCTTC. This gives the protein CASRGGWEQFF.

The rearrangement uses TRBV30 and TRBJ2-3; 7 bases are shared with TRBD1. J gave up 1 base and V 5 bases, and 6 bases lay outside the gene matches. This CDR3 region has 14 residues. Looked up from germline, CDR1 is GTSNPN and CDR2 is SVGIG (reference sequence). DNA for the CDR3: TGTGCCTGGGACAGGGAAAGGGGCACAGATACGCAGTATTTT. Its translation: CAWDRERGTDTQYF.

The chain links TRBV3-1 (or the pseudogene TRBV3-2) to TRBJ1-1; a possible D gene is TRBD1 (5 bases). The CDR3 covers 15 residues. With 1 base removed from V and 7 bases from J, the gap between germline ends came to 16 bases. Germline V gene sequence: CDR1 LGHDT, CDR2 YNNKEL (reference sequence). CDR3 sequence: CASSQGLGVQFEAFF. CDR3 DNA: TGTGCCAGCAGCCAAGGTCTAGGGGTGCAGTTTGAAGCTTTCTTT.

V and J are TRBV18 and TRBJ1-2, with 8 bases that match TRBD1. Germline loops: CDR1 KGHSH, CDR2 LQKENI. The CDR3 totals 16 residues. V shed 1 base and J 3 bases; nucleotides not matched to a gene: 7. The CDR3 loop is CASSPRRQGLDYGYTF. DNA of the CDR3: TGTGCCAGCTCACCACGTCGACAGGGGTTGGACTATGGCTACACCTTC.

This chain joins TRBV19 and TRBJ2-4; 7 bases map to TRBD1. The ends lost 1 base at V and 9 bases at J; junction bases unmatched: 3. Germline V gene sequence: CDR1 LNHDA, CDR2 SQIVND (reference sequence). The length of the CDR3 is 13 residues. CDR3: CASSIGPGGIQYF. The CDR3 DNA is TGTGCCAGTAGTATAGGCCCAGGGGGCATTCAGTACTTC.

The genes are TRBV5-1 and TRBJ2-2, with 9 bases lining up with TRBD1. Germline V gene sequence: CDR1 SGHRS, CDR2 YFSETQ. J was trimmed by 4 bases and V by 5 bases; bases with no gene match: 6. The CDR3 sequence is 15 residues long. CDR3 amino acids: CASSRQGDSTGELFF. CDR3 in DNA: TGCGCCAGCAGTCGACAGGGGGATAGCACCGGGGAGCTGTTTTTT.